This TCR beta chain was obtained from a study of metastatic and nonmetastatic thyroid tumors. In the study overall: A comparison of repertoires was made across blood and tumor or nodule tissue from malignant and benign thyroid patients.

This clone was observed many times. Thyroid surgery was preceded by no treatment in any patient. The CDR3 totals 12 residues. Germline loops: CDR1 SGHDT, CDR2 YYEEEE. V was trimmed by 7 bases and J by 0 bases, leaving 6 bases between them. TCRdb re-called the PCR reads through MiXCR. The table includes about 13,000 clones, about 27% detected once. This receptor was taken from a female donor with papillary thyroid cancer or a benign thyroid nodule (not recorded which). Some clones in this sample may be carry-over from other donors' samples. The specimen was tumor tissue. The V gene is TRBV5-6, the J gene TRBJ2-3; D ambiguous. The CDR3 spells CASSWSTDTQYF. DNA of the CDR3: TGTGCCAGCTCGTGGAGCACAGATACGCAGTATTTT.